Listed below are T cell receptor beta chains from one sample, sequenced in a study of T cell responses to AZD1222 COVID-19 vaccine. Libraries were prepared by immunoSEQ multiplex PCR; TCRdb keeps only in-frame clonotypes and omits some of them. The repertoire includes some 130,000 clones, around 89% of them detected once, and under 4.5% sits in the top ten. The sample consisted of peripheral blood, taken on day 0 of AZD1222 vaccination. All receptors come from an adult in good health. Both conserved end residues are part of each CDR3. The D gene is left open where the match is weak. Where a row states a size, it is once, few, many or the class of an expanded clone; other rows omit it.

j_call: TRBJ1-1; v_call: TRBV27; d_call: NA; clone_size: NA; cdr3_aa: CASSPGYAANTEAFF; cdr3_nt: TGTGCCAGCAGCCCCGGGTATGCGGCGAACACTGAAGCTTTCTTT
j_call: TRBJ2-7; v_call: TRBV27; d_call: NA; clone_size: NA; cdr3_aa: CASSPYPQGGYEQYF; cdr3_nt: TGTGCCAGCAGTCCCTACCCCCAGGGGGGCTACGAGCAGTACTTC
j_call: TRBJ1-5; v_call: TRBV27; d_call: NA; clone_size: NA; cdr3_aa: CASTARGVNQPQHF; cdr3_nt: TGTGCCAGCACCGCCCGGGGGGTCAATCAGCCCCAGCATTTT
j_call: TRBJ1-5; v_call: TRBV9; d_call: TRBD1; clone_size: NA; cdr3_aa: CASSVGTGLEPQHF; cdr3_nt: TGTGCCAGCAGCGTTGGGACAGGTTTGGAGCCCCAGCATTTT
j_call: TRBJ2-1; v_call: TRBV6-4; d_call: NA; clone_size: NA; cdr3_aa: CASSDSAGSYNEQFF; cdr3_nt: TGTGCCAGCAGTGACTCAGCGGGCTCCTACAATGAGCAGTTCTTC
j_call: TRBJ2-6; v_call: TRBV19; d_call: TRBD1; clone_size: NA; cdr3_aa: CASLEWGQGTSGANVLTF; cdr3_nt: TGTGCTAGCCTAGAGTGGGGACAGGGTACCTCTGGGGCCAACGTCCTGACTTTC
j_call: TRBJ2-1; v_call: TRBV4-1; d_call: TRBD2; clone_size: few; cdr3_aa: CASSQESGGRSSYNEQFF; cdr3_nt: TGCGCCAGCAGCCAAGAAAGCGGGGGGCGATCCTCCTACAATGAGCAGTTCTTC
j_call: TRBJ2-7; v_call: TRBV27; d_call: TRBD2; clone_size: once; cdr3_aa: CASSFTSGGEQYF; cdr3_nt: TGTGCCAGCAGTTTTACTAGCGGGGGCGAGCAGTACTTC
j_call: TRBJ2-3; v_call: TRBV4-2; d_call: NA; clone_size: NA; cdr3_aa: CASSPESDTQYF; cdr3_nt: TGTGCCAGCAGCCCCGAGTCCGATACGCAGTATTTT
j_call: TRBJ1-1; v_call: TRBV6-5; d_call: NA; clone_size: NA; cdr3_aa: CASSYSSGAGNTEAFF; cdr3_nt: TGTGCCAGCAGTTACTCGTCGGGGGCCGGGAACACTGAAGCTTTCTTT
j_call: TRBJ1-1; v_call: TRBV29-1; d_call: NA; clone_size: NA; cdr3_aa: CSVTVGSFLNTEAFF; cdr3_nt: TGCAGCGTGACCGTGGGCAGTTTTCTTAACACTGAAGCTTTCTTT
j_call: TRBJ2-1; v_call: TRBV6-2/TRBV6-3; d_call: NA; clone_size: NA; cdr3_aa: CASSSPLLNEQFF; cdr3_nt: TGTGCCAGCAGTTCTCCCCTCCTTAATGAGCAGTTCTTC
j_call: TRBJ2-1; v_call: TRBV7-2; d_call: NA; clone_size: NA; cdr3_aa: CASSSKYRAASNEQFF; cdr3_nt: TGTGCCAGCAGCTCAAAATACAGAGCGGCTAGCAATGAGCAGTTCTTC
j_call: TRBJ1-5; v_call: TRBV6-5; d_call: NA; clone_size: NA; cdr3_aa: CASAGGLGNQPQHF; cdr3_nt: TGTGCCAGCGCCGGGGGTCTCGGCAATCAGCCCCAGCATTTT
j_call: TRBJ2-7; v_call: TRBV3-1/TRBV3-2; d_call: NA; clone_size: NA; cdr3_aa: CASSGSRSSYEQYF; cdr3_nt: TGTGCCAGCAGCGGATCCAGAAGCTCCTACGAGCAGTACTTC
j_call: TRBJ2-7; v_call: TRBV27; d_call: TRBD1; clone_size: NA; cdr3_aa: CASSPPPTGYLYEQYF; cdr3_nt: TGTGCCAGCTCTCCCCCACCGACAGGGTATCTATACGAGCAGTACTTC
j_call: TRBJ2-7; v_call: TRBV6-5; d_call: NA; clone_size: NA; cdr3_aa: CASSYRSSVAYEQYF; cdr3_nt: TGTGCCAGCAGCTACAGATCTAGCGTTGCCTACGAGCAGTACTTC
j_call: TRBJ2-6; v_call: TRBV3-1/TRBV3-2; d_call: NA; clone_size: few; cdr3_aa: CASSPGTSGANVLTF; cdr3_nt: TGTGCCAGCAGCCCCGGGACGTCTGGGGCCAACGTCCTGACTTTC
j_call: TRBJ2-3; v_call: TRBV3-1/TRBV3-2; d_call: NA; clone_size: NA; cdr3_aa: CASSQGVASVFTDTQYF; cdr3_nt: TGTGCCAGCAGCCAAGGTGTCGCTAGCGTATTCACAGATACGCAGTATTTT
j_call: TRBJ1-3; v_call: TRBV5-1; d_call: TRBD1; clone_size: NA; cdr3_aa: CASRGTGGTGNTIYF; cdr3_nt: TGCGCCAGCAGAGGGACAGGCGGCACTGGAAACACCATATATTTT
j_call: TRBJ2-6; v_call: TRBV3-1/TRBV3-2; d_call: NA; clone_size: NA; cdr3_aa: CASSQDWASGANVLTF; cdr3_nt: TGTGCCAGCAGCCAAGACTGGGCCTCTGGGGCCAACGTCCTGACTTTC
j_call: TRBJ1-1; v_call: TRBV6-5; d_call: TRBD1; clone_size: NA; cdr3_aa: CASSLTGTQNTEAFF; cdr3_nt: TGTGCCAGCAGCCTGACAGGGACCCAGAACACTGAAGCTTTCTTT
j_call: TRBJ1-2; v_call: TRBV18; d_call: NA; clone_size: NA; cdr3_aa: CASSPPGIQPQGYGYTF; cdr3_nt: TGTGCCAGCTCACCACCGGGGATTCAACCCCAGGGCTATGGCTACACCTTC
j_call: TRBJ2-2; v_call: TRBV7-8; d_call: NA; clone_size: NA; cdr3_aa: CASSLNTGAGELFF; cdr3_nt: TGTGCCAGCAGCTTAAATACGGGAGCCGGGGAGCTGTTTTTT
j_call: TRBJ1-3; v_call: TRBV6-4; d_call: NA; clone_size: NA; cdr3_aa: CASSIPARGRRNTIYF; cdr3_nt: TGTGCCAGCAGCATCCCTGCCAGGGGAAGGAGAAACACCATATATTTT